The subject of this entry is one T cell receptor (beta chain). This CDR3 comprises 15 residues. V shed 4 bases, J shed 4 bases, and the junction held 4 bases outside the gene matches. The data were taken from a study of blood T cells in healthy people across ages. Next came a second PCR, run for 7 to 11 cycles, which used a sample-barcoded 5' primer along with a J-beta primer mix. MiXCR, applied by TCRdb to the 5' RACE reads, yields one record per CDR3 protein. The repertoire has 950,000 to 1,200,000 distinct CDR3 sequences, 35% to 40% of them found once; the top ten carry around 13%. The V call is TRBV12-3 or TRBV12-4, the J call TRBJ2-1; TRBD2 matches 10 bases. This sequence was found in a man in his late teens or twenties in good health. The sequenced sample consisted of blood. CDR3 DNA sequence: TGTGCCAGCAGTTACTCACTAGCGGGGTACAATGAGCAGTTCTTC. This sequence encodes CASSYSLAGYNEQFF.